This T cell receptor beta chain was sequenced in a study of monozygotic twins with inflammatory bowel disease. Study results and limitations: Against healthy co-twins, IBD patients had lower TCRbeta diversity (measured by inverse Simpson).

In regard to this clonotype: Its antigen is still unknown.

Germline CDR1 and CDR2: MGHRA and YSYEKL. The CDR3 runs 16 residues. TCRdb processed the 5' RACE reads again and assigns one entry to each CDR3 protein, with no DNA. The sample totals a few hundred thousand distinct CDR3 sequences. This clonotype originated in a human donor with ulcerative colitis or Crohn's disease, or a healthy co-twin of an affected twin (not recorded which). Sequencing was done on a sample of blood. V and J are TRBV4-1 and TRBJ2-7. CDR3 loop: CASSQRVDRRTYEQYF.